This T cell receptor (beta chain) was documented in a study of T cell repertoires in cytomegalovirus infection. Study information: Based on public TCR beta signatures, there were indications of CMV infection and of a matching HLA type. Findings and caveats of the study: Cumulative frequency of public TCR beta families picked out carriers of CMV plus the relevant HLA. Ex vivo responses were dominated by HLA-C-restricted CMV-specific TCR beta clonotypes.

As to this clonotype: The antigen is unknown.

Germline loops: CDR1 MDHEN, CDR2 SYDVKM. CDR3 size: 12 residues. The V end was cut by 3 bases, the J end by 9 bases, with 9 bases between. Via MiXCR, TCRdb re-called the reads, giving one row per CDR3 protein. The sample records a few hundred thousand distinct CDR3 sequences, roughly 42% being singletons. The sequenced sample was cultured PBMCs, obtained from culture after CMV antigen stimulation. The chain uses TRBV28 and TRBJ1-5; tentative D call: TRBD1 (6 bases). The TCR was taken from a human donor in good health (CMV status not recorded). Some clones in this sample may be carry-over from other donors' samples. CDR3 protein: CASSFQGRPQHF. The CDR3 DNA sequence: TGTGCCAGCAGTTTTCAGGGGCGGCCCCAGCATTTT.